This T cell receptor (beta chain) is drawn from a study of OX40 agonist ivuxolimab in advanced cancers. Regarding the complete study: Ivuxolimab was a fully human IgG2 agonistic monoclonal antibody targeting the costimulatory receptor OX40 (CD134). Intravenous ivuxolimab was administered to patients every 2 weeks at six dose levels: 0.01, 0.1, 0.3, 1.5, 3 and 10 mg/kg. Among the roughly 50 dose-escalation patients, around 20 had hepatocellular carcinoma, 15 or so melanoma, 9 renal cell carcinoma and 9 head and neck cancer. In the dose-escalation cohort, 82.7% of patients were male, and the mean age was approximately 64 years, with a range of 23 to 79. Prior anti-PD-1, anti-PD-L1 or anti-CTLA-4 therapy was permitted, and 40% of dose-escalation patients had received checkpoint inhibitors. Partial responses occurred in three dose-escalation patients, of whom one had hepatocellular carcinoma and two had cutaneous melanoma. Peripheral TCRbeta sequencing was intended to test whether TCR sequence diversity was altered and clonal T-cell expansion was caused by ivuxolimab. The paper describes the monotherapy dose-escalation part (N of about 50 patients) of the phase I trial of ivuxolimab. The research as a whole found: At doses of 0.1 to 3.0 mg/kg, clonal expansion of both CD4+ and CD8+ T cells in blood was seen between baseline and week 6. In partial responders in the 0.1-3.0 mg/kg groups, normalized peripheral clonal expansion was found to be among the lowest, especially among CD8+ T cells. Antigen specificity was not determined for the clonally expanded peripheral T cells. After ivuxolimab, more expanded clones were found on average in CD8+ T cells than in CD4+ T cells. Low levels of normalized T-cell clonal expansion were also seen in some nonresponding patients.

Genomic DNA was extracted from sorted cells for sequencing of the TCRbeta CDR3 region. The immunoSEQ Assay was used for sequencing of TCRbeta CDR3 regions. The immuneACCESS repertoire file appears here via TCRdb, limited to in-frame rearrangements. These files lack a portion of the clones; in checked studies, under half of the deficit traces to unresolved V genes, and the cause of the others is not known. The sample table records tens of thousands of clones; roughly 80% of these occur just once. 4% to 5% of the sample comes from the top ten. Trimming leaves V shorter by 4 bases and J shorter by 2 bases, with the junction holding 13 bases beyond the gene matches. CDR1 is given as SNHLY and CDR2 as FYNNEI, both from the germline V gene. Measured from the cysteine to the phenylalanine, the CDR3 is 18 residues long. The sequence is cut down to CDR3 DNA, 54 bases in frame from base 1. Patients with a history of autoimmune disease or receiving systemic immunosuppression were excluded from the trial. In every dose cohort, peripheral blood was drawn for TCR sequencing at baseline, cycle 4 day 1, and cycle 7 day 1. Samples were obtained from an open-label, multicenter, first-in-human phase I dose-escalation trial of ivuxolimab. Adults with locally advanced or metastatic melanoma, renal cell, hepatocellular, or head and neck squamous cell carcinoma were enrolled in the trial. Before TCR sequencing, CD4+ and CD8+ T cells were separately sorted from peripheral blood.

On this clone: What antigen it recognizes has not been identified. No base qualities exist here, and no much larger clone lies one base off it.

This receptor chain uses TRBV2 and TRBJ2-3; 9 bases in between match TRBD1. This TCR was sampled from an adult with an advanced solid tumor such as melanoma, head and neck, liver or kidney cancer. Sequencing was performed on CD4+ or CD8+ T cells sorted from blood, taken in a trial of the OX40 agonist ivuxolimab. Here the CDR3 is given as CASSALTGGERTTDTQYF. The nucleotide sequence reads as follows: TGTGCCAGCAGTGCCCTGACAGGGGGGGAGCGGACCACAGATACGCAGTATTTT.